The 17 T cell receptor beta chains reported below all come from one sample, sequenced in a study of shared clonotypes between healthy human individuals. The assay was immunoSEQ multiplex PCR, and TCRdb's table has in-frame clones only and misses some. The table records about 2.2 million clones, around 93% of them present only once. Terminally differentiated effector memory CD45RA+ cells were excluded from the naive CD8 cells, which were CD45RO-negative and positively selected for CCR7. The sequenced sample consisted of naive CD8+ T cells from PBMCs. Receptor source: a man in his late teens or twenties in good health. Some clones in this sample may be carry-over from other donors' samples.

This sequence joins TRBV7-4 and TRBJ1-5; D not certain. V was pared by 5 bases and J by 2 bases, with 16 bases between. In germline, CDR1 is SGHVT, CDR2 SQSDAQ. The CDR3 spans 16 residues. In DNA form, the CDR3 reads TGTGCCAGCAGCCTTAGTCTGGGGATGGGCAATCAGCCCCAGCATTTT. The encoded protein is CASSLSLGMGNQPQHF.

The chain employs TRBV7-8 and TRBJ2-3; D not resolved. Germline V CDR1 and CDR2: SGHVS, FQNEAQ. V lost 2 bases and J lost 0, with 9 bases in between. The CDR3 sequence is 15 residues long. For the CDR3, the DNA is TGTGCCAGCAGCTTAAGCGTCTACAGCACAGATACGCAGTATTTT. It specifies CASSLSVYSTDTQYF.

The V call is TRBV10-2, the J call TRBJ2-6, with TRBD1 matching over 7 bases. The junction had 6 bases not matched to a gene; V was cut back by 6 bases and J by 4 bases. Germline loops: CDR1 WSHSY, CDR2 SAAADI. CDR3 length: 15 residues. The CDR3 nucleotides read TGCGCCAGCAGCGAAGACAGGGCCGGGGCCAACGTCCTGACTTTC. Translated: CASSEDRAGANVLTF.

This chain uses TRBV11-2 with TRBJ2-2; D is uncertain. The CDR3 extends over 12 amino acids. Looked up from germline, CDR1 is SGHAT and CDR2 is FQNNGV. The ends were cut back, 5 bases at V and 3 bases at J, with 4 bases in the middle. As DNA, the CDR3 is TGTGCCAGCAGCGGCTACACCGGGGAGCTGTTTTTT. Protein: CASSGYTGELFF.

The genes are TRBV19 and TRBJ2-7; weak D call: TRBD2 (6 bases). The CDR3 contains 14 residues. Trimming left V 5 bases short and J 4 bases short, with 15 bases between. The germline V gene encodes CDR1 LNHDA and CDR2 SQIVND (reference sequence). Here the CDR3 reads CASSPTREEYEQYF. The CDR3 DNA is TGTGCCAGTAGTCCAACCAGGGAGGAATACGAGCAGTACTTC.

The genes are TRBV6-1 and TRBJ2-1, with 11 bases that match TRBD1. V lost 6 bases and J lost 7; bases outside the gene matches: 5. The CDR3 is made up of 14 amino acids. Per the germline V gene, CDR1 is MNHNS and CDR2 is SASEGT. The DNA for the CDR3 is TGTGCCAGCAGCCGGACAGGGGGCACAAATGAGCAGTTCTTC. It is translated as CASSRTGGTNEQFF.

CDR3 bases: TGTGCCAGCAGCCCCAACAGGGTGTCCCAGTACTTC. This translates into CASSPNRVSQYF. J is TRBJ2-5 and V is TRBV7-9, with D tentatively TRBD1 (6 bases). V was shortened by 5 bases and J by 9 bases, with 13 bases between the two germline ends. This CDR3 has 12 residues. CDR1 is SEHNR, CDR2 FQNEAQ, per germline (reference sequence).

The sample holds a few counts of this clone. This chain joins TRBV6-1 and TRBJ1-1, with 8 positions matching TRBD1. Germline lookup yields CDR1 MNHNS and CDR2 SASEGT. The ends lost 2 bases at V and 5 bases at J; junction bases unmatched: 13. The CDR3 has 17 residues. As DNA, the CDR3 is TGTGCCAGCAGTGAATCCGTCGGCAGGGGGCCAAATACTGAAGCTTTCTTT. It yields the protein CASSESVGRGPNTEAFF.

The chain joins TRBV13 to TRBJ2-1, with no clear D. V was shortened by 1 base and J by 6 bases, with 4 bases between the two germline ends. Germline CDR1 reads PRHDT; CDR2 reads FYEKMQ (reference sequence). The CDR3 spans 12 residues. The CDR3 DNA reads TGTGCCAGCAGCTTAGTTCGCAATGAGCAGTTCTTC. This translates into CASSLVRNEQFF. Complete variable domain (other parts from reference TRBV13 and TRBJ2-1): AAGVIQSPRHLIKEKRETATLKCYPIPRHDTVYWYQQGPGQDPQFLISFYEKMQSDKGSIPDRFSAQQFSDYHSELNMSSLELGDSALYFCASSLVRNEQFFGPGTRLTVL.

The genes are TRBV6-5 and TRBJ2-7, with TRBD2 matching over 12 bases. Losses at the gene ends were 10 bases for V and 5 bases for J; bases not matched to a gene: 9. CDR1 and CDR2 (germline): MNHEY, SVGAGI. The CDR3 totals 14 residues. CDR3 coding DNA: TGTGCCACCCTAGCGGGAGGGCCGGGGAACGAGCAGTACTTC. It is translated as CATLAGGPGNEQYF.

The genes are TRBV28 and TRBJ1-1, with 7 nucleotides matching TRBD1. The germline CDR1 and CDR2 sequences are MDHEN and SYDVKM. The CDR3 has 14 residues. The V segment lost 5 bases and the J segment 6 bases; nucleotides outside the gene matches: 9. The CDR3 reads CASSANRGRAEAFF. CDR3 sequence (DNA): TGTGCCAGCAGTGCGAACAGGGGTCGAGCTGAAGCTTTCTTT.

V is TRBV19 and J is TRBJ2-6, with D possibly matching TRBD2 (6 bases). This CDR3 contains 20 residues. Trimming cost V 7 bases and J 2 bases, with 27 bases left between them. Germline CDR1 reads LNHDA; CDR2 reads SQIVND (reference sequence). In nucleotides, the CDR3 is TGTGCCAGTACCGCTTCCTCAAGGGAAGGGGACTCTGCTGGGGCCAACGTCCTGACTTTC. It encodes CASTASSREGDSAGANVLTF.

The rearrangement joins TRBV11-2 to TRBJ1-4; the D gene is possibly TRBD1 (5 bases). Germline values: CDR1 SGHAT, CDR2 FQNNGV. Trimming took 1 base from V and 2 from J, leaving 17 bases between them. CDR3 size: 18 residues. In DNA form, the CDR3 reads TGTGCCAGCAGCTTAGCACCAGGGCGGAATTCCACTAATGAAAAACTGTTTTTT. This encodes CASSLAPGRNSTNEKLFF.

This clone was counted a single time. The J gene is TRBJ2-7, the V gene TRBV27; TRBD1 agrees at 8 bases. CDR1 and CDR2 (germline): MNHEY, SMNVEV (reference sequence). This CDR3 region has 17 residues. Losses at the gene ends were 2 bases for V and 4 bases for J; bases not matched to a gene: 13. CDR3: CASSLLPGQGARYEQYF. DNA of the CDR3: TGTGCCAGCAGTTTACTCCCGGGGCAGGGGGCGCGTTACGAGCAGTACTTC.

J is TRBJ2-1 and V is TRBV28; the match to TRBD2 covers 7 bases. Germline V lookup: CDR1 MDHEN, CDR2 SYDVKM. This CDR3 is 15 amino acids long. V lost 4 bases, J lost 8 bases, and 11 bases stayed unmatched. CDR3 bases: TGTGCCAGCAGTTCCATTGCCCGGGGACTACATGAGCAGTTCTTC. It specifies CASSSIARGLHEQFF.

This clone was found once. The chain uses TRBV7-9 and TRBJ1-2; D ambiguous. Deletions cut 1 base from V and 2 bases from J, with 11 bases between. This CDR3 is built from 15 residues. Germline-derived CDR1 and CDR2 are SEHNR and FQNEAQ (reference sequence). CDR3 in amino acids: CASSLVVGSNYGYTF. The CDR3 nucleotides are TGTGCCAGCAGCTTAGTTGTAGGGTCGAACTATGGCTACACCTTC. The variable domain in full, with the rest retrieved from reference TRBV7-9 and TRBJ1-2, is DTGVSQNPRHKITKRGQNVTFRCDPISEHNRLYWYRQTLGQGPEFLTYFQNEAQLEKSRLLSDRFSAERPKGSFSTLEIQRTEQGDSAMYLCASSLVVGSNYGYTFGSGTRLTVV.

This clone has only a few counts. The rearrangement joins TRBV7-9 to TRBJ1-1; D is unclear. This CDR3 comprises 12 residues. Between the trimmed V and J ends, which lost 5 bases and 5 bases, there was a span of 9 bases. Germline lookup yields CDR1 SEHNR and CDR2 FQNEAQ (reference sequence). The CDR3 is CASSPRRTEAFF. The DNA of the CDR3 is TGTGCCAGCAGCCCTCGGAGGACTGAAGCTTTCTTT.